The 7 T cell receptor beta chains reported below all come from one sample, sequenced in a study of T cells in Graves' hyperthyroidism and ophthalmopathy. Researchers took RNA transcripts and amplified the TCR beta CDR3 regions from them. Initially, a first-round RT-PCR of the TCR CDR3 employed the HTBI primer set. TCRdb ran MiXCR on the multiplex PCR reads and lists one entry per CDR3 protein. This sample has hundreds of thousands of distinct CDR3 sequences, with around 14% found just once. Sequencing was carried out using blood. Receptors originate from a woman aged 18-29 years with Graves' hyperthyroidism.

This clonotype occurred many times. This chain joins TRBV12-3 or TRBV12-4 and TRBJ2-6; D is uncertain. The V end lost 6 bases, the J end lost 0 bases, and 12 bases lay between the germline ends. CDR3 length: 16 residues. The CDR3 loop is CASRDRRYSGANVLTF. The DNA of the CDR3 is TGTGCCAGCAGGGACCGAAGGTACTCTGGGGCCAACGTCCTGACTTTC.

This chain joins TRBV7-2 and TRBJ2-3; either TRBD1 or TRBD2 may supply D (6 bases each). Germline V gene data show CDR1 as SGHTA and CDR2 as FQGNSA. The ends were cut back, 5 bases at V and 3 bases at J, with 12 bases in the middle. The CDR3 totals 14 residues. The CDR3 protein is CASSKIGGTDTQYF. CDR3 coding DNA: TGTGCCAGCAGCAAAATAGGGGGGACAGATACGCAGTATTTT.

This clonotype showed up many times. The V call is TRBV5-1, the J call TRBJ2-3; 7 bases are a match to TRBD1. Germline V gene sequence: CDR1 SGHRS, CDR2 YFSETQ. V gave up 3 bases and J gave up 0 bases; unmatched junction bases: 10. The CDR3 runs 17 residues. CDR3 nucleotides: TGCGCCAGCAGCTGGGACCGGGACAGTTCTAGCACAGATACGCAGTATTTT. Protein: CASSWDRDSSSTDTQYF. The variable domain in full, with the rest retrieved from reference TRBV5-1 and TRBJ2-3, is KAGVTQTPRYLIKTRGQQVTLSCSPISGHRSVSWYQQTPGQGLQFLFEYFSETQRNKGNFPGRFSGRQFSNSRSEMNVSTLELGDSALYLCASSWDRDSSSTDTQYFGPGTRLTVL.

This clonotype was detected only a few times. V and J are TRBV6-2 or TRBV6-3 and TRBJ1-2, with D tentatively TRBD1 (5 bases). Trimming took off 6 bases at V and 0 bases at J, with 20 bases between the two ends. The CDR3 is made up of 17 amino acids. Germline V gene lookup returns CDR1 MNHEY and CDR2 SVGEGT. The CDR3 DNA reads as TGTGCCAGCAGCCTCCAACAGGATATACTAGCTAACTATGGCTACACCTTC. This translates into CASSLQQDILANYGYTF.

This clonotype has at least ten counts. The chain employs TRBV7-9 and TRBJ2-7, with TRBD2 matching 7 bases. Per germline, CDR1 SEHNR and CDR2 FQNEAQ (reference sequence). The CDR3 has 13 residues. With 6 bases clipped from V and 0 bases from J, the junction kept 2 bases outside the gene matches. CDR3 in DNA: TGTGCCAGCAGTCCTAGCGGCTCCTACGAGCAGTACTTC. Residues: CASSPSGSYEQYF.

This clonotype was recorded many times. CDR3 nucleotide sequence: TGTGCCAGCAGCTTAGGGGGGCGGCATAGGGAGACCCAGTACTTC. Amino acids: CASSLGGRHRETQYF. The gene calls are TRBV7-3 and TRBJ2-5, with D perhaps being TRBD1 or TRBD2 (6 bases each). CDR1 is SGHTA and CDR2 is FQGTGA in the germline V gene. The CDR3 sequence is 15 residues long. Trimming stripped 2 bases from V and 5 bases from J, with 15 bases between.

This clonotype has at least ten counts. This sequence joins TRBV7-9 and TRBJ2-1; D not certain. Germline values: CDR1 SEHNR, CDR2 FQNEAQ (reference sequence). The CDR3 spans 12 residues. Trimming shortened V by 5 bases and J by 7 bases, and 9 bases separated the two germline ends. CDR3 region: CASSLNINEQFF. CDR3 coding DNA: TGTGCCAGCAGCCTCAACATTAATGAGCAGTTCTTC.